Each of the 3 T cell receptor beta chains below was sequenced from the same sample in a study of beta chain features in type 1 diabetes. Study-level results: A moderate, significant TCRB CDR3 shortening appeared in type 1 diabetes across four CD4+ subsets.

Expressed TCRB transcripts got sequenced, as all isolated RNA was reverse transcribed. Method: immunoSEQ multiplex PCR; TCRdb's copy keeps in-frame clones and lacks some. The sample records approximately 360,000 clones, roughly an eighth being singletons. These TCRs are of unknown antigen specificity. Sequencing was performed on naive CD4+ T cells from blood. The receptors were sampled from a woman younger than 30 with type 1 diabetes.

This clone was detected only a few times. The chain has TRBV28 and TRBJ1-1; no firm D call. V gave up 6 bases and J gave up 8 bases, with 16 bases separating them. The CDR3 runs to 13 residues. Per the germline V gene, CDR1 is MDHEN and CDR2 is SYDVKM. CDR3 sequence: CASSSRSAVEAFF. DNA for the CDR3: TGTGCCAGCAGCTCTAGGTCGGCAGTAGAAGCTTTCTTT.

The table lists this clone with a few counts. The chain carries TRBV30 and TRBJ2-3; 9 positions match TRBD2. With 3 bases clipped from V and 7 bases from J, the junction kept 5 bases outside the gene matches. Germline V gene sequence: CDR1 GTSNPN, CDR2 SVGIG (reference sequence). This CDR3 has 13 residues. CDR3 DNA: TGTGCCTGGAGGGGGCGGGAGGGTTATACGCAGTATTTT. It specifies CAWRGREGYTQYF.

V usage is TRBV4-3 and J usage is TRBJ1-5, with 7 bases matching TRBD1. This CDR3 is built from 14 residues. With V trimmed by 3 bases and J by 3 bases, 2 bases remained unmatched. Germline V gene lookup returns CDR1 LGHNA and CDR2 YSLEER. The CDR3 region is CASSQGQNNQPQHF. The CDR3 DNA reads TGCGCCAGCAGCCAGGGACAGAACAATCAGCCCCAGCATTTT.